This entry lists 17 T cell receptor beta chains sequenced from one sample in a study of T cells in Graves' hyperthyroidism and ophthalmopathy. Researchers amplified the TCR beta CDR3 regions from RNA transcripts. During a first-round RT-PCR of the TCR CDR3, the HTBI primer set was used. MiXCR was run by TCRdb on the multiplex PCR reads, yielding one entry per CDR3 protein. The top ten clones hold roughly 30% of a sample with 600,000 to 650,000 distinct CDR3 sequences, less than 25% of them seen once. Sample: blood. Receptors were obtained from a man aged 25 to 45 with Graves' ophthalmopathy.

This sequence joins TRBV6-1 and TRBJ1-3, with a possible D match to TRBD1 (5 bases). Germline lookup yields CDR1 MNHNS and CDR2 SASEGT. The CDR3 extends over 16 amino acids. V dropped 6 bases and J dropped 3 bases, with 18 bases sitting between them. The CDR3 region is CASRALGASGGNTIYF. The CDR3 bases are TGTGCCAGCAGAGCCCTAGGGGCCTCGGGTGGAAACACCATATATTTT.

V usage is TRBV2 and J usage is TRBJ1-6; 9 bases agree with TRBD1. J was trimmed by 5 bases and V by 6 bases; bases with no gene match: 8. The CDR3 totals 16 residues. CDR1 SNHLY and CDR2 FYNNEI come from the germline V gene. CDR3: CASRATGGKNNSPLHF. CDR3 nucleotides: TGTGCCAGCAGGGCCACAGGGGGCAAAAATAATTCACCCCTCCACTTT.

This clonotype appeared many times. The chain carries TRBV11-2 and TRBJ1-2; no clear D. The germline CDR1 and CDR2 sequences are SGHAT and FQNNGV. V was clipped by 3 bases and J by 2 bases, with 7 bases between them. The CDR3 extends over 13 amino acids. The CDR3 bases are TGTGCCAGCAGCTTGTCCGGGAACTATGGCTACACCTTC. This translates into CASSLSGNYGYTF.

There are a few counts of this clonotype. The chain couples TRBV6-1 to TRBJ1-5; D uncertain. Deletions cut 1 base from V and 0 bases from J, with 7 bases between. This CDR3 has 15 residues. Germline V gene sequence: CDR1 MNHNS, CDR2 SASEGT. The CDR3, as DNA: TGTGCCAGCAGTGAAGTCTGGGCTAGCAATCAGCCCCAGCATTTT. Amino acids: CASSEVWASNQPQHF.

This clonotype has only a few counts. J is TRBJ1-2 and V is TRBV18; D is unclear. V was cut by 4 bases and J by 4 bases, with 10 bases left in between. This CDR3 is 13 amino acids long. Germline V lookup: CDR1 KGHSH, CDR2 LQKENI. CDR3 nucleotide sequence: TGTGCCAGCTCACAACGCAATAGCTATGGCTACACCTTC. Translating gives CASSQRNSYGYTF.

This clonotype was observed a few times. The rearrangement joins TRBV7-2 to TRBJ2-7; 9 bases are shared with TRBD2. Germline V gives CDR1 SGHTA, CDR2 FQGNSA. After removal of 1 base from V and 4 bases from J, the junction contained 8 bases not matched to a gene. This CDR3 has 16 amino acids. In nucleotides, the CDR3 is TGTGCCAGCAGCTTAGGGGGGGGACTAGCAAAGTACGAGCAGTACTTC. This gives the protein CASSLGGGLAKYEQYF. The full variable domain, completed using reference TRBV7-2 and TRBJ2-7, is GAGVSQSPSNKVTEKGKDVELRCDPISGHTALYWYRQSLGQGLEFLIYFQGNSAPDKSGLPSDRFSAERTGGSVSTLTIQRTQQEDSAVYLCASSLGGGLAKYEQYFGPGTRLTVT.

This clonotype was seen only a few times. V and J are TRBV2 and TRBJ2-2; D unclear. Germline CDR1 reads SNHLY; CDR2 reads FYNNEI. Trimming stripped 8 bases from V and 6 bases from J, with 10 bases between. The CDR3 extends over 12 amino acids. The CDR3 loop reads CASGLRAGELFF. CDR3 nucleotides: TGTGCCAGCGGTTTAAGGGCCGGGGAGCTGTTTTTT. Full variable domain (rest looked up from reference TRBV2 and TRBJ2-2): EPEVTQTPSHQVTQMGQEVILRCVPISNHLYFYWYRQILGQKVEFLVSFYNNEISEKSEIFDDQFSVERPDGSNFTLKIRSTKLEDSAMYFCASGLRAGELFFGEGSRLTVL.

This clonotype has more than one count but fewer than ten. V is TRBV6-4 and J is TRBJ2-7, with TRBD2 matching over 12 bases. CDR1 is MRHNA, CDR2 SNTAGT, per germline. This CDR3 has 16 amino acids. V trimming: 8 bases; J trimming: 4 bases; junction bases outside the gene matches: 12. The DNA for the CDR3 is TGTGCCAGCCGTTTACGTTCCGGGACTAGCGGGTACGAGCAGTACTTC. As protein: CASRLRSGTSGYEQYF.

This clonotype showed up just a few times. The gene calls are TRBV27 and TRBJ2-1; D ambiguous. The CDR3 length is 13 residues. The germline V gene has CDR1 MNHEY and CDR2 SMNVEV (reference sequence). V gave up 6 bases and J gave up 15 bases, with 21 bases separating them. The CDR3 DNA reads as TGTGCCAGCAGGTCTCTGACCGGGCAGACACGGTTCTTC. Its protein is CASRSLTGQTRFF.

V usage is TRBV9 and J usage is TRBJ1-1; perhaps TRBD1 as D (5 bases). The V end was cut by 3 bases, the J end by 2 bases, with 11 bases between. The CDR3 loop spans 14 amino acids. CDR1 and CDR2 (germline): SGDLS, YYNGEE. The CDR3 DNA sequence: TGTGCCAGCAGCGCCGGGACTTCCAACACTGAAGCTTTCTTT. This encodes CASSAGTSNTEAFF.

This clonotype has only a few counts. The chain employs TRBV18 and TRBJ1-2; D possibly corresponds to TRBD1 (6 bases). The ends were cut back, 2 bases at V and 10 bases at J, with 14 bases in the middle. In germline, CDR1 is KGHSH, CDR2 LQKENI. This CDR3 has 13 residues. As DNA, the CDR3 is TGTGCCAGCTCACCAAACCGGGGGCAGGACTACACCTTC. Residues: CASSPNRGQDYTF.

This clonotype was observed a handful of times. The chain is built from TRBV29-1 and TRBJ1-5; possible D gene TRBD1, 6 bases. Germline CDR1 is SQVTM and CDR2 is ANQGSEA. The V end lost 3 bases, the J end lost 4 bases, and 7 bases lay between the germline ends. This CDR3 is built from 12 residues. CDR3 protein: CSVDQGNQPQHF. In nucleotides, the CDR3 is TGCAGCGTTGACCAGGGGAATCAGCCCCAGCATTTT.

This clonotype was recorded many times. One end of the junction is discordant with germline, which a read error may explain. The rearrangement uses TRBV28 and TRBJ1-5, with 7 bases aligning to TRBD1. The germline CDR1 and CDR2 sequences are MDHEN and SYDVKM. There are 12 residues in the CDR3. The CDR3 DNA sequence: TGCGGTCTGGGACAGTTAGGACAGCCCCAGCATTTT. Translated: CGLGQLGQPQHF.

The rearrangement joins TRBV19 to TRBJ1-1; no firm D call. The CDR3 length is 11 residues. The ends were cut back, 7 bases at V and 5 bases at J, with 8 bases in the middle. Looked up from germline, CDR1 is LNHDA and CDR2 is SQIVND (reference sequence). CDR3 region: CASITGTEAFF. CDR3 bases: TGTGCCAGTATTACTGGGACTGAAGCTTTCTTT. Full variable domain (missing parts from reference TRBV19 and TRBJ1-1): DGGITQSPKYLFRKEGQNVTLSCEQNLNHDAMYWYRQDPGQGLRLIYYSQIVNDFQKGDIAEGYSVSREKKESFPLTVTSAQKNPTAFYLCASITGTEAFFGQGTRLTVV.

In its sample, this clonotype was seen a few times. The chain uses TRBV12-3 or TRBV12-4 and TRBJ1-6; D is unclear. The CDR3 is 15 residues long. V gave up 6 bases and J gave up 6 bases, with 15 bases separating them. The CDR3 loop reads CASSKQWSGNSPLHF. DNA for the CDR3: TGTGCCAGCAGCAAACAGTGGAGCGGTAATTCACCCCTCCACTTT.

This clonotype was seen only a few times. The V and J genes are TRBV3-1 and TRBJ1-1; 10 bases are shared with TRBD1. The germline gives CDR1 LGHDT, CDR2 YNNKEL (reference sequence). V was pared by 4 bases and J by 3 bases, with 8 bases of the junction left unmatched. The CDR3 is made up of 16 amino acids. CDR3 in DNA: TGTGCCAGCAGCCCTTGGGACAGGGGAATTGACACTGAAGCTTTCTTT. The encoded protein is CASSPWDRGIDTEAFF.

The chain's CDR3 is CASRLPGGSGTEAFF. CDR3 bases: TGTGCCAGCAGGCTCCCCGGGGGTAGCGGCACTGAAGCTTTCTTT. The rearrangement uses TRBV25-1 and TRBJ1-1, with D possibly being TRBD1 (5 bases). Trimming shortened V by 6 bases and J by 4 bases, and 18 bases separated the two germline ends. This CDR3 has 15 residues. CDR1 is MGHDK, CDR2 SYGVNS, per germline.